A single sample gave rise to the 17 T cell receptor beta chains below, sequenced in a study of blood T cells in healthy people across ages. Sample-barcoded 5' priming and a J-beta primer mix drove a second PCR of 7 to 11 cycles. TCRdb independently ran MiXCR on the 5' RACE reads; one entry per CDR3 protein. Of roughly 800,000 distinct CDR3 sequences in the sample, more than 25% are singletons; the top ten hold around 3%. These same data were also listed under a study on T cells of mothers and their children.

The sample comprised blood. Receptors originate from a boy between 10 and 17 years old in good health.

The sample holds a few counts of this clonotype. The rearrangement uses TRBV7-3 and TRBJ2-3, with 9 bases lining up with TRBD2. CDR3 size: 16 residues. Germline V gene sequence: CDR1 SGHTA, CDR2 FQGTGA. The V segment lost 2 bases and the J segment 6 bases; nucleotides outside the gene matches: 9. CDR3 sequence reads: CASSLLSAGGGDTQYF. Written as DNA, the CDR3 is TGTGCCAGCAGCTTACTTTCCGCGGGGGGGGGCGATACGCAGTATTTT.

In regard to this clonotype: One end of the junction varies from germline; a read error may be responsible. The genes are TRBV29-1 and TRBJ2-5; D perhaps matches TRBD1 (5 bases). Germline V CDR1 and CDR2: SQVTM, ANQGSEA. The length of the CDR3 is 11 residues. The CDR3: CSARAIKTLFF. DNA for the CDR3: TGCAGCGCCAGGGCGATTAAGACCCTGTTCTTC. Complete variable domain (other parts from reference TRBV29-1 and TRBJ2-5): SAVISQKPSRDICQRGTSLTIQCQVDSQVTMMFWYRQQPGQSLTLIATANQGSEATYESGFVIDKFPISRPNLTFSTLTVSNMSPEDSSIYLCSARAIKTLFFGPGTRLLVL.

V gene TRBV13 combines with J gene TRBJ2-7; D might be TRBD1 or TRBD2, each matching 5 bases. The germline V gene has CDR1 PRHDT and CDR2 FYEKMQ (reference sequence). The CDR3 covers 13 residues. V lost 5 bases, J lost 5 bases, and 13 bases lay in between. This CDR3 reads CASSRGTGHEQYF. The CDR3 coding sequence is TGTGCCAGCAGCCGTGGGACGGGGCACGAGCAGTACTTC.

The chain employs TRBV28 and TRBJ2-3; 12 bases line up with TRBD2. V gave up 2 bases and J gave up 5 bases; unmatched junction bases: 5. The V gene's germline CDR1 is MDHEN and CDR2 SYDVKM. The CDR3 runs 16 residues. CDR3 protein: CASSLASGGAEDTQYF. In nucleotides, the CDR3 is TGTGCCAGCAGTTTAGCTAGCGGGGGGGCCGAAGATACGCAGTATTTT.

A few counts support this clonotype. This chain links TRBV21-1 with TRBJ2-5; TRBD2, the table's D call, was not compared with the DNA. TRBV21-1 is an annotated pseudogene. CDR3 length: 15 residues. CDR3 protein: CASSKPSGGGETQYF. The CDR3 DNA follows: TGTGCCAGCAGCAAACCTAGCGGGGGTGGGGAGACCCAGTACTTC.

The CDR3 is CASSLDFGQGGNTIYF. As DNA, the CDR3 is TGCGCCAGCAGCTTGGACTTCGGACAGGGTGGAAACACCATATATTTT. The chain links TRBV5-1 to TRBJ1-3; 8 positions match TRBD1. The CDR3 has 16 amino acids. Trimming cost V 0 bases and J 3 bases; bases outside gene matches: 5. Germline V gene data show CDR1 as SGHRS and CDR2 as YFSETQ.

This clonotype was seen only a few times. This chain uses TRBV12-3 or TRBV12-4 with TRBJ1-1; TRBD1 matches at 7 bases. The V gene end was trimmed by 6 bases and the J gene end by 4 bases; junction bases not matched to a gene: 5. The CDR3 is 13 residues long. The CDR3 coding sequence is TGTGCCAGCAGGAATACAGGGGCCACTGAAGCTTTCTTT. This translates into CASRNTGATEAFF.

This clonotype was seen a handful of times. The chain couples TRBV6-6 to TRBJ2-1; D gene ambiguous. Trimming cost V 2 bases and J 3 bases, with 8 bases left between them. CDR1 and CDR2 (germline): MNHNY, SVGAGI (reference sequence). The CDR3 is made up of 14 amino acids. CDR3 protein: CASSYRQIYNEQFF. The CDR3 nucleotides are TGTGCCAGCAGTTACCGGCAGATCTACAATGAGCAGTTCTTC.

The rearrangement joins TRBV7-9 to TRBJ1-4; D is perhaps TRBD1 (6 bases). Per the germline V gene, CDR1 is SEHNR and CDR2 is FQNEAQ (reference sequence). This CDR3 has 15 residues. V shed 1 base and J shed 8 bases, with 14 bases lying between them. The CDR3 DNA reads as TGTGCCAGCAGCTTAGGTCAGGGGCCGGAGGAAAAACTGTTTTTT. Translating it yields CASSLGQGPEEKLFF. The whole variable domain, remainder taken from reference TRBV7-9 and TRBJ1-4, is DTGVSQNPRHKITKRGQNVTFRCDPISEHNRLYWYRQTLGQGPEFLTYFQNEAQLEKSRLLSDRFSAERPKGSFSTLEIQRTEQGDSAMYLCASSLGQGPEEKLFFGSGTQLSVL.

Points on this clonotype: Its ends do not fully match the called genes, so a read error is possible. This chain uses TRBV3-1 with TRBJ2-1; 9 positions match TRBD2. Germline CDR1 LGHDT, CDR2 YNNKEL (reference sequence). This CDR3 is 13 amino acids long. The CDR3 region is CASSQPGAGGPSF. DNA for the CDR3: TGTGCCAGCAGCCAACCAGGGGCGGGGGGGCCGAGCTTC.

On this clonotype itself: Given a much more abundant clone one base away, this may be a read error. V and J are TRBV10-3 and TRBJ2-2, with TRBD1 identical over 9 bases. Germline V lookup: CDR1 ENHRY, CDR2 SYGVKD. With 6 bases clipped from V and 1 base from J, the junction kept 3 bases outside the gene matches. The CDR3 length is 15 residues. The CDR3 loop is CAIRPGQGNTGELFF. The CDR3 nucleotides are TGTGCCATCAGGCCGGGACAGGGGAACACCGGGGAGCTGTTTTTT.

This clonotype was found a few times. V gene TRBV27 combines with J gene TRBJ2-1; D is possibly TRBD2 (5 bases). The end of the DNA is better explained by TRBJ2-7, so the J call may be wrong. Looked up from germline, CDR1 is MNHEY and CDR2 is SMNVEV (reference sequence). This CDR3 is built from 18 residues. As DNA, the CDR3 is TGTGCCAGCAGTCGAAGAATGGTTGGGAGCAGCGGACCCTACGAGCAGTACTTC. It is translated as CASSRRMVGSSGPYEQYF.

The rearrangement links TRBV5-1 to TRBJ1-3, with TRBD1 matching 7 bases. This CDR3 region has 15 residues. J gave up 0 bases and V 4 bases, and 4 bases lay outside the gene matches. Germline values: CDR1 SGHRS, CDR2 YFSETQ. CDR3 sequence: CASSQTGDSGNTIYF. The CDR3 coding sequence is TGCGCCAGCAGCCAAACAGGGGACTCTGGAAACACCATATATTTT.

This clonotype occurred once. J is TRBJ1-2 and V is TRBV7-9; D ambiguous. Trimming shortened V by 1 base and J by 7 bases, and 13 bases separated the two germline ends. The CDR3 has 14 amino acids. Germline V gene lookup returns CDR1 SEHNR and CDR2 FQNEAQ (reference sequence). The CDR3 sequence: CASSLEEAGIGYTF. CDR3 in DNA: TGTGCCAGCAGCTTAGAAGAGGCGGGGATTGGCTACACCTTC.

Comments on this clonotype: The CDR3 does not end in the conserved phenylalanine or tryptophan, so this is likely a read error. This sequence joins TRBV12-3 or TRBV12-4 and TRBJ2-7; 9 bases align to TRBD2. There are 15 residues in the CDR3. J was trimmed by 5 bases and V by 5 bases; bases with no gene match: 10. In DNA, the CDR3 is TGTGCCAGCAGTCCTGGGACTAGCTCCACCAACGAGCAGTACCTC. It codes for CASSPGTSSTNEQYL.

There are a few counts of this clonotype. This chain joins TRBV29-1 and TRBJ2-1; 9 bases line up with TRBD1. J lost 4 bases, V lost 7 bases, and 8 bases had no gene match. The CDR3 covers 14 residues. Germline assignment: CDR1 SQVTM and CDR2 ANQGSEA. Here the CDR3 reads CSASGTGIYNEQFF. The CDR3 nucleotides are TGCAGCGCCTCCGGGACAGGGATTTACAATGAGCAGTTCTTC.

The genes are TRBV7-2 and TRBJ2-7; TRBD1 matches 9 bases. The CDR3 runs 14 residues. The germline V gene has CDR1 SGHTA and CDR2 FQGNSA. After removal of 4 bases from V and 4 bases from J, the junction contained 5 bases not matched to a gene. The CDR3 nucleotides read TGTGCCAGCAGCTGGGAACAGGGGGCGTACGAGCAGTACTTC. Its translation is CASSWEQGAYEQYF. Full variable domain (remainder filled in from reference TRBV7-2 and TRBJ2-7): GAGVSQSPSNKVTEKGKDVELRCDPISGHTALYWYRQSLGQGLEFLIYFQGNSAPDKSGLPSDRFSAERTGGSVSTLTIQRTQQEDSAVYLCASSWEQGAYEQYFGPGTRLTVT.